This is a list of T cell receptor beta chains from one sample in a study of T cell clonotyping in hematopoietic cell transplantation. Generated by immunoSEQ multiplex PCR, the TCRdb table keeps only in-frame clones and is missing some. The sample carries about 69,000 clones, roughly 94% recorded once. What was sequenced was peripheral blood mononuclear cells. These receptors were collected from a man aged 50 to 60 in good health. Some clones in this sample may be carry-over from other donors' samples. Each CDR3 is given with its conserved first and last residue. The D gene is left open where the match is weak. Clone sizes are given selectively: once, few, many, or a class where the clone is expanded.

TRBJ1-2 | NA | NA | TRBV27 | TGTGCCAGCAGTCCTTGGACAGAAAGGCGGAACTATGGCTACACCTTC | CASSPWTERRNYGYTF
TRBJ1-6 | NA | NA | TRBV6-1 | TGTGCCAGCAGTGCGTCCGGGACTGCTAGAGGATCCCTCCACTTT | CASSASGTARGSLHF
TRBJ2-7 | NA | TRBD1 | TRBV7-9 | TGTGCCAGCAGCCCTGGACAGGGGTGGATTGAGCAGTACTTC | CASSPGQGWIEQYF
TRBJ2-5 | NA | NA | TRBV25-1 | TGTGCCAGCAGTGAATATGACCTGGGGACCCAGTACTTC | CASSEYDLGTQYF
TRBJ2-2 | NA | NA | TRBV6-1 | TGTGCCAGCAGTGAACCTCGCAGGGGCTCTCACACCGGGGAGCTGTTTTTT | CASSEPRRGSHTGELFF
TRBJ2-3 | NA | NA | TRBV6-4 | TGTGCCAGCAGTGACTCGGGGGTAGGGACAGATACGCAGTATTTT | CASSDSGVGTDTQYF
TRBJ2-3 | NA | TRBD2 | TRBV6-1 | TGTGCCAGCAGTGGGGGGGGGATTGCAGATACGCAGTATTTT | CASSGGGIADTQYF
TRBJ1-2 | NA | TRBD1 | TRBV6-5 | TGTGCCAGCAGCAACTATGGGACAGGGGCGAACGGCTACACCTTC | CASSNYGTGANGYTF
TRBJ2-1 | once | TRBD2 | TRBV29-1 | TGCAGCGTTTTAGCGGGGGGAAGGAGGTACAATGAGCAGTTCTTC | CSVLAGGRRYNEQFF
TRBJ1-5 | NA | NA | TRBV27 | TGTGCCAGCAGTTTAGGTCAGCCCCAGCATTTT | CASSLGQPQHF
TRBJ2-7 | NA | NA | TRBV6-6 | TGTGCCAGCAGTTACAAAAGGCCGTCCGAGCAGTACTTC | CASSYKRPSEQYF
TRBJ1-1 | NA | TRBD1 | TRBV28 | TGTGCCAGCAGCGAATGGACAGGGAGGTGGAACACTGAAGCTTTCTTT | CASSEWTGRWNTEAFF
TRBJ1-6 | NA | NA | TRBV7-3 | TGTGCCAGCCACGGTACAGGGCCCGAGAATTCACCCCTCCACTTT | CASHGTGPENSPLHF
TRBJ1-1 | NA | NA | TRBV5-4 | TGTGCCAGCAGGGACCGGGCCCACACTGAAGCTTTCTTT | CASRDRAHTEAFF
TRBJ2-5 | NA | NA | TRBV14 | TGTGCCAGCAGCCAAGTCGAAGGGGAAGCCTGGGAGACCCAGTACTTC | CASSQVEGEAWETQYF
TRBJ1-5 | NA | NA | TRBV7-9 | TGTGCCAGCAGCTCCGGTCAGCAGCCCCAGCATTTT | CASSSGQQPQHF
TRBJ2-2 | NA | TRBD2 | TRBV5-1 | TGCGCCAGCAGCCCGGGACTAGAAGGGGAGCTGTTTTTT | CASSPGLEGELFF
TRBJ2-3 | NA | NA | TRBV7-3 | TGTGCCAGCAGCTTCGCTCACACAGATACGCAGTATTTT | CASSFAHTDTQYF
TRBJ2-1 | NA | NA | TRBV7-9 | TGTGCCAGCAGCTTAGTCCGGGCCCGGGTCGATGAGCAGTTCTTC | CASSLVRARVDEQFF
TRBJ1-1 | NA | NA | TRBV11-2 | TGTGCCAGCAGCTTAGCGTGGGGCACTGAAGCTTTCTTT | CASSLAWGTEAFF
TRBJ1-5 | NA | NA | TRBV7-2 | TGTGCCAGCAGCGCCATGCTTGCGGGGAATCAGCCCCAGCATTTT | CASSAMLAGNQPQHF
TRBJ2-5 | NA | TRBD2 | TRBV7-2 | TGTGCCAGCAGCTTCGGCGGGGGGGGAAAAGAGACCCAGTACTTC | CASSFGGGGKETQYF
TRBJ1-1 | NA | NA | TRBV6-1 | TGTGCCAGCACTCCCCGGGGCCCAACCAAAGCTTTCTTT | CASTPRGPTKAFF
TRBJ1-1 | NA | NA | TRBV9 | TGTGCCAGCAGCGTGACCCACCGCGACACTGAAGCTTTCTTT | CASSVTHRDTEAFF
TRBJ2-1 | NA | TRBD2 | TRBV7-3 | TGTGCCAGCAGCTTAAGCGGGAGGGCCGGGAGCGATGAGCAGTTCTTC | CASSLSGRAGSDEQFF
TRBJ2-5 | once | TRBD2 | TRBV5-1 | TGCGCCAGCAGCGATGGACTAGCGGGGGGCCAAGAGACCCAGTACTTC | CASSDGLAGGQETQYF
TRBJ2-5 | once | TRBD2 | TRBV9 | TGTGCCAGCAGCGTCGAACTAGCGGGAAAGACCCAGTACTTC | CASSVELAGKTQYF
TRBJ1-2 | NA | NA | TRBV2 | TGTGCCAGCAGTGACTTCCGGGGGGCTGTTGATGGCTACACCTTC | CASSDFRGAVDGYTF
TRBJ1-2 | NA | TRBD1 | TRBV2 | TGTGCCAGCCGGGACAGGGTGTATGGCTACACCTTC | CASRDRVYGYTF
TRBJ2-7 | NA | NA | TRBV7-6 | TGTGCCAGCAGCCCAGACACCCAATCCTACGAGCAGTACTTC | CASSPDTQSYEQYF
TRBJ2-4 | NA | TRBD1 | TRBV5-1 | TGCGCCAGCAGCTTGGCAAGGACAGGGCCGGACATTCAGTACTTC | CASSLARTGPDIQYF
TRBJ2-2 | NA | NA | TRBV6-1 | TGTGCCAGCAGTGAACAGGGGTGGGTAGGCGGGGAGCTGTTTTTT | CASSEQGWVGGELFF
TRBJ2-1 | NA | TRBD2 | TRBV6-6 | TGTGCCAGCAGTACGACTAGCGGGGGATACAATGAGCAGTTCTTC | CASSTTSGGYNEQFF
TRBJ1-2 | NA | NA | TRBV5-1 | TGCGCCAGCAGCTTGGGTCAATTCGACTATGGCTACACCTTC | CASSLGQFDYGYTF
TRBJ2-7 | once | NA | TRBV7-2 | TGTGCCAGCAGCTTATATCTCAACAACGAGCAGTACTTC | CASSLYLNNEQYF
TRBJ1-1 | NA | TRBD1 | TRBV5-4 | TGTGCCAGCAGCCAGACAGGGGGGACTGAAGCTTTCTTT | CASSQTGGTEAFF
TRBJ2-1 | NA | TRBD1 | TRBV28 | TGTGCCAGCAGGACAACCGGACAGGGGAACAATGAGCAGTTCTTC | CASRTTGQGNNEQFF